This T cell receptor (beta chain) comes out of a study of beta chain features in type 1 diabetes. The overall study: Patients were similar to healthy donors in age and gender (as well as in cell yields).

Sorting with CD45RO/CCR7/CD25/CD127/CD95/CD27 yielded naive, central memory, regulatory and stem-like memory CD4+ cells. Study-wide results and limits: In every one of the four CD4+ subsets, TCRB CDR3s were moderately but significantly shorter in Type 1 diabetes patients.

V was clipped by 4 bases and J by 5 bases; unmatched bases: 3. The germline V gene has CDR1 SGHTA and CDR2 FQGNSA. This CDR3 is built from 14 residues. Concerning this clone: Its antigen is unknown.

All of the isolated RNA was reverse transcribed, so expressed TCRB transcripts were sequenced. For naive, central memory and regulatory T cell samples, reads averaged approximately 3.6 million. The method was immunoSEQ multiplex PCR; TCRdb's version includes in-frame clones alone and lacks a portion of them. The data show around 250,000 clones, about 30% seen once. The sequence derives from a man in his thirties or forties in good health. The chain is built from TRBV7-2 and TRBJ2-2, with 8 bases fitting TRBD2. The sequencing input was central memory CD4+ T cells from blood. The CDR3 region is CASSSIAGTGELFF. Here the CDR3 DNA reads TGTGCCAGCAGCTCGATAGCGGGAACCGGGGAGCTGTTTTTT. Full variable domain (outside the CDR3, taken from reference TRBV7-2 and TRBJ2-2): GAGVSQSPSNKVTEKGKDVELRCDPISGHTALYWYRQSLGQGLEFLIYFQGNSAPDKSGLPSDRFSAERTGGSVSTLTIQRTQQEDSAVYLCASSSIAGTGELFFGEGSRLTVL.